Below, 2 T cell receptor beta chains from the same sample are listed, as sequenced in a study of T-cell memory formation after mild COVID-19. TCRdb analysed the 5' RACE reads with MiXCR anew, one entry per CDR3 protein. The table lists around 190,000 distinct CDR3 sequences, about 18% of them singletons. Sequencing was done on a sample of PBMCs or a T cell subset sorted from them (not recorded which). These receptors originate from a man aged 18 to 35 who had mild COVID-19 (a few samples of this study predate the infection). Cell type and time point are not known.

The V call is TRBV4-2, the J call TRBJ2-1; D call uncertain. The germline V gene encodes CDR1 LGHNA and CDR2 YNFKEQ. The length of the CDR3 is 14 residues. Trimming took off 5 bases at V and 0 bases at J, with 8 bases between the two ends. CDR3 protein: CASSSDGSYNEQFF. CDR3 DNA: TGTGCCAGCAGCAGCGACGGCTCCTACAATGAGCAGTTCTTC.

This clonotype was counted only a few times. The chain combines TRBV7-2 with TRBJ1-5; D perhaps matches TRBD1 (5 bases). The germline V gene encodes CDR1 SGHTA and CDR2 FQGNSA. Deletions cut 2 bases from V and 6 bases from J, with 11 bases between. The CDR3 runs 14 residues. In DNA form, the CDR3 reads TGTGCCAGCAGCTTATTGGAGGGGCCTCAGCCCCAGCATTTT. Its protein product is CASSLLEGPQPQHF.